The T cell receptor (beta chain) described here comes from a study of blood T cell repertoires in COVID-19. Whole-study context: From T cells, B-cell-depleted T cells, or PBMCs came the material, which was cDNA or gDNA.

Germline assignment: CDR1 LNHDA and CDR2 SQIVND (reference sequence). CDR3 length: 15 amino acids. The trim removed 5 bases at V and 4 bases at J, leaving 6 bases unmatched. TCRdb's table, derived via immunoSEQ multiplex PCR, lists solely in-frame clones and lacks some. The sample yields tens of thousands of clones, approximately 84% seen once. The chain has TRBV19 and TRBJ1-4; 8 nucleotides align to TRBD1. This receptor was obtained from a man aged 65 to 85 with active COVID-19. The sample comprised peripheral blood. The chain's CDR3 is CASSDQGANNEKLFF. DNA of the CDR3: TGTGCCAGTAGTGATCAGGGGGCGAATAATGAAAAACTGTTTTTT.